This T cell receptor beta chain appears in the sequencing data of a study of identical twins. Germline CDR1 is LGHNA and CDR2 is YSLEER. With 4 bases clipped from V and 2 bases from J, the junction kept 3 bases outside the gene matches. The CDR3 contains 16 residues. TCRdb analysed the 5' RACE reads with MiXCR anew, one entry per CDR3 protein. The top ten clones hold about 9% of a sample with approximately 240,000 distinct CDR3 sequences, around an eighth of them seen once. This clonotype was seen a few times. The antigen is unknown. Notes on the study in general: Insertion counts were lower in abundant cord blood beta clonotypes, a trend that memory repertoires did not show.

This sequence joins TRBV4-3 and TRBJ2-1, with TRBD2 identical over 12 bases. Sequencing was done on a sample of memory (CD45RO+) T cells sorted from blood. The TCR was taken from a woman in her late teens or twenties in good health. The CDR3: CASSRGLAGTYNEQFF. CDR3 bases: TGCGCCAGCAGCCGTGGACTAGCGGGAACCTACAATGAGCAGTTCTTC.